The clone carrying this TCR beta chain was observed at least ten times. Antigen specificity is unknown. The data originate from a study of early T cells in non-severe SARS-CoV-2 infection. At the level of the study: Chains from this unsorted whole-blood bulk RNA could not be paired.

The TCR library protocol was used to attach unique molecular identifiers. These identifiers were attached to individual cDNA molecules. TCRdb analysed the 5' RACE reads with MiXCR anew, one entry per CDR3 protein. The sample includes about 70,000 distinct CDR3 sequences, around 5% of them seen just once. The V gene's germline CDR1 is SGHNT and CDR2 YENEEA. There are 14 residues in the CDR3. V lost 4 bases and J 5 bases, leaving 12 bases between the germline ends. Study conclusions and caveats: The VDJdb matching leaned toward anti-spike CD8 responses and overlooked private and CD4 specificities.

This chain joins TRBV11-3 and TRBJ2-1, with D hard to call. The specimen was whole blood, collected at baseline. The receptor's source is an adult who was a healthcare worker with PCR-confirmed SARS-CoV-2 infection or an uninfected control (not recorded which). The CDR3: CASSSGAIDNEQFF. CDR3 sequence (DNA): TGTGCCAGCAGCTCAGGAGCGATCGACAATGAGCAGTTCTTC.